Below, 15 T cell receptor beta chains from the same sample are listed, as sequenced in a study of blood T cell repertoires in COVID-19. The protocol was immunoSEQ multiplex PCR, while the TCRdb copy is restricted to in-frame clones and leaves out a portion. There are around 260,000 clones in the sample; over 80% occur only once, and about 5% lies in the top ten. Sequenced: peripheral blood. These receptors originate from a man aged 60 to 69 who had recovered from COVID-19.

This clone was seen only a few times. The CDR3 DNA follows: TGTGCCAGCAGTGAAGCACACTCCGGCGGGTATGGCTACACCTTC. Protein: CASSEAHSGGYGYTF. The rearrangement joins TRBV6-1 to TRBJ1-2; D remains unclear. CDR3 length: 15 residues. Germline-derived CDR1 and CDR2 are MNHNS and SASEGT. Deletions cut 0 bases from V and 5 bases from J, with 13 bases between.

The V gene is TRBV5-4, the J gene TRBJ2-5; TRBD2 might be the D (6 bases). Germline V gene sequence: CDR1 SGHNT, CDR2 YYREEE (reference sequence). The CDR3 consists of 14 residues. Trimming removed 0 bases at V and 5 bases at J, with 11 bases between. As DNA, the CDR3 is TGTGCCAGCAGCTTGGGACTAGACGGGGAGACCCAGTACTTC. It translates to CASSLGLDGETQYF.

This chain uses TRBV3-1 (or the pseudogene TRBV3-2) with TRBJ2-7; 13 bases are a match to TRBD2. Germline V CDR1 and CDR2: LGHDT, YNNKEL (reference sequence). The V segment lost 0 bases and the J segment 3 bases; nucleotides outside the gene matches: 8. The CDR3 consists of 18 residues. The chain's CDR3 is CASSQDRGLAGRFYEQYF. CDR3 in DNA: TGTGCCAGCAGCCAAGATAGGGGACTAGCGGGGAGGTTCTACGAGCAGTACTTC.

The J gene is TRBJ2-2, the V gene TRBV5-6, with TRBD1 matching 8 bases. With V trimmed by 0 bases and J by 7 bases, 2 bases remained unmatched. The CDR3 is 14 amino acids. Germline CDR1 SGHDT, CDR2 YYEEEE. CDR3 nucleotide sequence: TGTGCCAGCAGCTTGGCAGGGGGCTACGGGGAGCTGTTTTTT. Protein product: CASSLAGGYGELFF.

This clone showed up just a few times. The V gene is TRBV19, the J gene TRBJ1-2; 7 bases are a match to TRBD1. With 4 bases clipped from V and 2 bases from J, the junction kept 7 bases outside the gene matches. The CDR3 is 15 residues long. Per the germline V gene, CDR1 is LNHDA and CDR2 is SQIVND (reference sequence). CDR3 in amino acids: CASSTRETGNYGYTF. For the CDR3, the DNA is TGTGCCAGTAGTACCCGAGAGACAGGGAACTATGGCTACACCTTC.

The gene calls are TRBV5-6 and TRBJ1-2; D call uncertain. The ends were cut back, 1 base at V and 5 bases at J, with 6 bases in the middle. The germline CDR1 and CDR2 sequences are SGHDT and YYEEEE. The CDR3 consists of 12 residues. The CDR3 DNA is TGTGCCAGCAGCTTGCGCGGGTATGGCTACACCTTC. The encoded protein is CASSLRGYGYTF. The whole variable domain, filled in from reference TRBV5-6 and TRBJ1-2, reads DAGVTQSPTHLIKTRGQQVTLRCSPKSGHDTVSWYQQALGQGPQFIFQYYEEEERQRGNFPDRFSGHQFPNYSSELNVNALLLGDSALYLCASSLRGYGYTFGSGTRLTVV.

The J gene is TRBJ2-7, the V gene TRBV7-9; 7 bases fit TRBD1. There are 17 residues in the CDR3. V dropped 6 bases and J dropped 0; count of bases not matched to a gene: 14. CDR1 is SEHNR, CDR2 FQNEAQ, per germline (reference sequence). The CDR3 reads CASSRTPQGTVSYEQYF. The CDR3, as DNA: TGTGCCAGCAGTCGCACACCCCAGGGGACAGTCTCCTACGAGCAGTACTTC. Complete variable domain (other parts from reference TRBV7-9 and TRBJ2-7): DTGVSQNPRHKITKRGQNVTFRCDPISEHNRLYWYRQTLGQGPEFLTYFQNEAQLEKSRLLSDRFSAERPKGSFSTLEIQRTEQGDSAMYLCASSRTPQGTVSYEQYFGPGTRLTVT.

This chain links TRBV6-5 with TRBJ2-7; D gene unclear. CDR1 is MNHEY, CDR2 SVGAGI, per germline. The CDR3 is 11 amino acids. Trimming cost V 4 bases and J 3 bases, with 4 bases left between them. The CDR3 DNA follows: TGTGCCAGCAGTTTTCACTACGAGCAGTACTTC. Amino acid sequence: CASSFHYEQYF.

The chain joins TRBV6-1 to TRBJ1-4; tentatively, D is TRBD1 (6 bases). The CDR3 consists of 13 residues. The V gene lost 3 bases and the J gene lost 7 bases, with 9 bases spanning the gap. Germline CDR1 MNHNS, CDR2 SASEGT. The CDR3 region has the DNA TGTGCCAGCAGTGATCAGGGGTTTGAAAAACTGTTTTTT. This encodes CASSDQGFEKLFF.

The chain carries TRBV30 and TRBJ2-3; TRBD2 aligns across 10 bases. J was trimmed by 1 base and V by 4 bases; bases with no gene match: 17. There are 19 residues in the CDR3. CDR1 and CDR2 (germline): GTSNPN, SVGIG (reference sequence). The CDR3 coding sequence is TGTGCCTGGACCTCCGGTCAGCTAGCGGGAGTACGGGGCACAGATACGCAGTATTTT. As protein: CAWTSGQLAGVRGTDTQYF.

The chain has TRBV7-8 and TRBJ2-2, with D unresolved. Trimming cost V 2 bases and J 0 bases, with 7 bases left between them. Germline V gives CDR1 SGHVS, CDR2 FQNEAQ. The CDR3 is made up of 15 amino acids. CDR3 nucleotides: TGTGCCAGCAGCTTATTTCGGGCGAACACCGGGGAGCTGTTTTTT. It translates to CASSLFRANTGELFF.

This sequence joins TRBV23-1 and TRBJ2-2; TRBD1 might be the D (6 bases). TRBV23-1 is identified as an open reading frame with a role that is uncertain. The V gene lost 4 bases and the J gene lost 7 bases, with 13 bases spanning the gap. This CDR3 region has 14 residues. The CDR3 DNA reads TGCGCCAGCAGTCCCCGGACAGTGTGCGGGGAGCTGTTTTTT. It codes for CASSPRTVCGELFF.

V usage is TRBV19 and J usage is TRBJ1-5; TRBD1 agrees at 10 bases. CDR3 length: 15 amino acids. The V gene end was trimmed by 6 bases and the J gene end by 7 bases; junction bases not matched to a gene: 9. CDR1 and CDR2 from the germline V gene are LNHDA and SQIVND (reference sequence). The CDR3 coding sequence is TGTGCCAGTAGAGGGACAGGGGTGAAGAACCAGCCCCAGCATTTT. It encodes CASRGTGVKNQPQHF.

This clone showed up just a few times. This chain uses TRBV2 with TRBJ1-5; 9 bases fit TRBD1. The V gene's germline CDR1 is SNHLY and CDR2 FYNNEI. Unmatched junction bases numbered 15, after V lost 5 bases and J lost 4 bases. This CDR3 region has 18 residues. CDR3 DNA: TGTGCCAGCAGTACTCCGGAAAAACAGGGGGCGAGGAATCAGCCCCAGCATTTT. It yields the protein CASSTPEKQGARNQPQHF.

This clone came up a few times. This sequence joins TRBV6-5 and TRBJ2-7; 7 bases fit TRBD2. The V and J ends lost 2 bases and 7 bases, in that order; junction bases with no gene match: 11. Germline CDR1 is MNHEY and CDR2 is SVGAGI. The length of the CDR3 is 15 residues. The CDR3: CASSYGLAGLGEQYF. In DNA form, the CDR3 reads TGTGCCAGCAGTTACGGGTTAGCGGGCCTCGGGGAGCAGTACTTC.